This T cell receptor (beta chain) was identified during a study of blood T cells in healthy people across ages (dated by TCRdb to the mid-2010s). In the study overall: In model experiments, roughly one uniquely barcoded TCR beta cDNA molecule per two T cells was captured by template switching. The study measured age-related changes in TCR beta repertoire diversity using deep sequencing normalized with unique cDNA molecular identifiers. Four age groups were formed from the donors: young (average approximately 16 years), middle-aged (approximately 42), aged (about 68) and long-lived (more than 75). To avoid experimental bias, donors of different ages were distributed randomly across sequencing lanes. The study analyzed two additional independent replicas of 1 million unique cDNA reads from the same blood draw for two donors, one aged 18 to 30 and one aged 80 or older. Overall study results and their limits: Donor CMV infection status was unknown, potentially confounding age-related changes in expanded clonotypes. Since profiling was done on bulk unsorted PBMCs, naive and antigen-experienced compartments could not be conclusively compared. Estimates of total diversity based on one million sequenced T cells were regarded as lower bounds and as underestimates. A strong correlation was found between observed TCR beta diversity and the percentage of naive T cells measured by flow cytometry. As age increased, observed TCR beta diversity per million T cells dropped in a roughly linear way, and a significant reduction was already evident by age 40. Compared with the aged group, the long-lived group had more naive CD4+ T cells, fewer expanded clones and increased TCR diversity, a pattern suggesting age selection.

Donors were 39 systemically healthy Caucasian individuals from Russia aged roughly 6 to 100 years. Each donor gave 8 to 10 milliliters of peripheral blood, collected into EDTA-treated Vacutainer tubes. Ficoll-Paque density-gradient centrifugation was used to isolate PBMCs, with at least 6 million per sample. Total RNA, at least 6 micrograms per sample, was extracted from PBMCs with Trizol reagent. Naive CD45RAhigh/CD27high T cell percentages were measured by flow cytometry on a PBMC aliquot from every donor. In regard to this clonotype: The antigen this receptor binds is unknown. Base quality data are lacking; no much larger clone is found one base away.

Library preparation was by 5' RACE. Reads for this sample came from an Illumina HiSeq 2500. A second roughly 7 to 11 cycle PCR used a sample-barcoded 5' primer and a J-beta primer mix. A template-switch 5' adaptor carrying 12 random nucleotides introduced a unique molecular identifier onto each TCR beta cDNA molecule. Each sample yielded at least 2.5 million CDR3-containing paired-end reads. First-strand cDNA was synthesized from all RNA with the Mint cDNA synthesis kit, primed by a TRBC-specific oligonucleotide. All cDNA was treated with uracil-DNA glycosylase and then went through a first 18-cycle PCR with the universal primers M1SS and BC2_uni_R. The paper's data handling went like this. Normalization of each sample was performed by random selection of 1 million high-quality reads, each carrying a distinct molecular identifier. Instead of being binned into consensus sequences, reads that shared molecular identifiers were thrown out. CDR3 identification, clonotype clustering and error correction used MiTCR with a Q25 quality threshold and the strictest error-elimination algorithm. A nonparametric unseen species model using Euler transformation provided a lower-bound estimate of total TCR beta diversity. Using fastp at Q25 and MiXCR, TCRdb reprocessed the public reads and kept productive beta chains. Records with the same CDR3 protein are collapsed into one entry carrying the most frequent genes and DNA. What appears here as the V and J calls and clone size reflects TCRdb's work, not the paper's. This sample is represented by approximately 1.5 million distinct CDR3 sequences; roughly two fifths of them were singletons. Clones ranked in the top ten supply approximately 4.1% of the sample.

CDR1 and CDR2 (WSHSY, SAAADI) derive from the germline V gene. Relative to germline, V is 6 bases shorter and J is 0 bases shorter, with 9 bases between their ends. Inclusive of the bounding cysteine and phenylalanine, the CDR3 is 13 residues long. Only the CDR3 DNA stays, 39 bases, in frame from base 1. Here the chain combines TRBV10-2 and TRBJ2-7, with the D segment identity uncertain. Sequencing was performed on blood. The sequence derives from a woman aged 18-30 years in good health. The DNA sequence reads TGCGCCAGCAGCAGTCCTCCCTCCTACGAGCAGTACTTC. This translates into CASSSPPSYEQYF.